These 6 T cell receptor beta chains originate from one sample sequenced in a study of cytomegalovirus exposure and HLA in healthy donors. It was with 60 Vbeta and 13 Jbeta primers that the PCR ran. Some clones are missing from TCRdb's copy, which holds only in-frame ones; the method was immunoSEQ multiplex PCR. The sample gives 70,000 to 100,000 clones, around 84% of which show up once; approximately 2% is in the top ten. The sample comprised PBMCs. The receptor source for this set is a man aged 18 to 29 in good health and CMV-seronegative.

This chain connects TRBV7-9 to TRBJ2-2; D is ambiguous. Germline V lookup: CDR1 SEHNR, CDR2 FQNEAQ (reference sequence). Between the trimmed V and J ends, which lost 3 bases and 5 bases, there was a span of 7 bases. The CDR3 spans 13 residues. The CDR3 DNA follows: TGTGCCAGCAGCTTGGTACAGACCGGGGAGCTGTTTTTT. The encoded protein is CASSLVQTGELFF. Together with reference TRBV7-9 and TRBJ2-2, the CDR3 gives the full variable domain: DTGVSQNPRHKITKRGQNVTFRCDPISEHNRLYWYRQTLGQGPEFLTYFQNEAQLEKSRLLSDRFSAERPKGSFSTLEIQRTEQGDSAMYLCASSLVQTGELFFGEGSRLTVL.

CDR3 residues: CASSQDQGKETQYF. CDR3 DNA sequence: TGCGCCAGCAGCCAAGATCAGGGGAAAGAGACCCAGTACTTC. This sequence joins TRBV4-1 and TRBJ2-5; D possibly corresponds to TRBD1 (6 bases). Germline loops: CDR1 MGHRA, CDR2 YSYEKL. CDR3 size: 14 residues. V lost 0 bases and J lost 3, with 8 bases in between.

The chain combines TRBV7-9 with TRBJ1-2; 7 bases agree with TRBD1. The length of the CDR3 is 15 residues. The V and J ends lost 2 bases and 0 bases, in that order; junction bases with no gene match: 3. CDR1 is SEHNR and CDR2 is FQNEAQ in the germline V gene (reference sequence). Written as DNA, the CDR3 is TGTGCCAGCAGCTTATGGACAGGTCCTAACTATGGCTACACCTTC. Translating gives CASSLWTGPNYGYTF.

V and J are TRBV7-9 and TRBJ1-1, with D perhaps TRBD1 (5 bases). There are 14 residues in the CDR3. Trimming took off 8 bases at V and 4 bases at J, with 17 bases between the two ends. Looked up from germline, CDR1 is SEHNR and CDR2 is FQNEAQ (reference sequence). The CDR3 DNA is TGTGCCAGCTTACCGGCTGGACATATCACTGAAGCTTTCTTT. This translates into CASLPAGHITEAFF.

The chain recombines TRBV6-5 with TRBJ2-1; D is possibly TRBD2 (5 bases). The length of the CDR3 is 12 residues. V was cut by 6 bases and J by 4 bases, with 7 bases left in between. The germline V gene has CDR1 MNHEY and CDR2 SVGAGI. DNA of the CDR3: TGTGCCAGCAGCCGGACTTACAATGAGCAGTTCTTC. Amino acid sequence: CASSRTYNEQFF.

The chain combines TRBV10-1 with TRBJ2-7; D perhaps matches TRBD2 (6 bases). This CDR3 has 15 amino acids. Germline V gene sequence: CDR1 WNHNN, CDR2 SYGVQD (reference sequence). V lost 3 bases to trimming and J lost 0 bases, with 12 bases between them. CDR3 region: CASSDGGSDSYEQYF. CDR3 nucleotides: TGCGCCAGCAGTGATGGAGGGAGCGACTCCTACGAGCAGTACTTC.